These 21 T cell receptor beta chains were sequenced from one sample in a study of PD-1 blockade in mismatch repair-deficient tumors. Libraries were prepared by immunoSEQ multiplex PCR; TCRdb keeps only in-frame clonotypes and omits some of them. The sample lists about 66,000 clones; 70% to 80% were seen once. This material consisted of peripheral blood, taken 2 weeks after starting pembrolizumab. The receptor source for this set is an adult with mismatch repair-deficient cancer.

The V and J genes are TRBV5-1 and TRBJ2-7; D ambiguous. Trimming pared 4 bases from V and 3 bases from J, leaving 11 bases between. Germline V CDR1 and CDR2: SGHRS, YFSETQ. The length of the CDR3 is 13 residues. The CDR3 spells CASSPTGVYEQYF. DNA of the CDR3: TGCGCCAGCAGCCCCACTGGGGTCTACGAGCAGTACTTC.

This chain joins TRBV28 and TRBJ1-1, with 12 nucleotides matching TRBD1. Germline CDR1 and CDR2: MDHEN and SYDVKM. There are 15 residues in the CDR3. Trimming took 1 base from V and 6 from J; bases not matched to a gene: 3. The CDR3 coding sequence is TGTGCCAGCAGTTTATCCGGGACAGGGGGCTCTGAAGCTTTCTTT. Amino acid sequence: CASSLSGTGGSEAFF.

This chain's CDR3 is CASSLPAIPYEQYF. CDR3 DNA sequence: TGTGCCAGCAGCTTACCAGCTATTCCCTACGAGCAGTACTTC. This chain links TRBV5-8 with TRBJ2-7; D gene ambiguous. The V gene lost 2 bases and the J gene lost 2 bases, with 11 bases spanning the gap. The CDR3 consists of 14 residues. Looked up from germline, CDR1 is SGHTS and CDR2 is YDEGEE.

The V gene is TRBV19, the J gene TRBJ1-1; D gene unclear. Germline V gives CDR1 LNHDA, CDR2 SQIVND (reference sequence). V was shortened by 4 bases and J by 5 bases, with 11 bases between the two germline ends. CDR3 length: 13 residues. For the CDR3, the DNA is TGTGCCAGTAGTACGACCAAGGGAACTGAAGCTTTCTTT. This encodes CASSTTKGTEAFF.

This clone was counted only a few times. J is TRBJ2-1 and V is TRBV27; 9 nucleotides align to TRBD2. The V and J ends lost 6 bases and 4 bases, in that order; junction bases with no gene match: 13. In germline, CDR1 is MNHEY, CDR2 SMNVEV (reference sequence). The CDR3 is 17 amino acids. The DNA of the CDR3 is TGTGCCAGCAGACCTAGGGGGCGGGAGGGTTCGTACAATGAGCAGTTCTTC. Protein: CASRPRGREGSYNEQFF.

The chain recombines TRBV9 with TRBJ1-2, with D unclear. The CDR3 spans 13 residues. The V end was cut by 3 bases, the J end by 0 bases, with 6 bases between. CDR1 is SGDLS and CDR2 is YYNGEE in the germline V gene. CDR3 protein: CASSGGANYGYTF. CDR3 in DNA: TGTGCCAGCAGCGGAGGAGCTAACTATGGCTACACCTTC. The full variable domain, in which reference TRBV9 and TRBJ1-2 provide the parts outside the CDR3, is DSGVTQTPKHLITATGQRVTLRCSPRSGDLSVYWYQQSLDQGLQFLIQYYNGEERAKGNILERFSAQQFPDLHSELNLSSLELGDSALYFCASSGGANYGYTFGSGTRLTVV.

The chain employs TRBV7-3 and TRBJ2-3, with D possibly TRBD2 on 5 matching bases. CDR3 size: 16 residues. Germline V gene lookup returns CDR1 SGHTA and CDR2 FQGTGA. V was cut by 3 bases and J by 0 bases, with 13 bases left in between. The CDR3 sequence is CASSLGSRGSTDTQYF. For the CDR3, the DNA is TGTGCCAGCAGCTTGGGTAGTCGGGGAAGCACAGATACGCAGTATTTT.

This chain links TRBV2 with TRBJ2-7; D not resolved. Germline V gives CDR1 SNHLY, CDR2 FYNNEI. CDR3 length: 11 amino acids. V was shortened by 8 bases and J by 4 bases, with 9 bases between the two germline ends. This CDR3 reads CASELDYEQYF. CDR3 in DNA: TGTGCCAGCGAGCTAGATTACGAGCAGTACTTC.

This chain uses TRBV20-1 with TRBJ2-1; D uncertain. Trimming removed 3 bases from V and 8 bases from J, with 8 bases in between. CDR1 DFQATT and CDR2 SNEGSKA come from the germline V gene (reference sequence). The CDR3 is 11 amino acids. CDR3 sequence (DNA): TGCAGTGCTAGTCCCTTCGATGAGCAGTTCTTC. Translation: CSASPFDEQFF.

The chain combines TRBV7-8 with TRBJ2-4, with 9 bases identical to TRBD1. Germline V gene lookup returns CDR1 SGHVS and CDR2 FQNEAQ. With V trimmed by 1 base and J by 5 bases, 3 bases remained unmatched. This CDR3 has 15 residues. CDR3 sequence reads: CASSLGDRAQNIQYF. CDR3 in DNA: TGTGCCAGCAGCTTAGGGGACAGGGCCCAAAACATTCAGTACTTC.

V and J are TRBV27 and TRBJ2-2; D is perhaps TRBD1 or TRBD2 (5 bases each). Germline CDR1 reads MNHEY; CDR2 reads SMNVEV (reference sequence). V was shortened by 3 bases and J by 7 bases, with 12 bases between the two germline ends. There are 14 residues in the CDR3. This chain's CDR3 is CASSFSTEGGELFF. CDR3 in DNA: TGTGCCAGCAGTTTTTCGACAGAGGGCGGGGAGCTGTTTTTT.

J is TRBJ2-1 and V is TRBV5-6, with TRBD2 matching over 7 bases. V gave up 7 bases and J gave up 0 bases; unmatched junction bases: 10. This CDR3 has 16 residues. The germline V gene has CDR1 SGHDT and CDR2 YYEEEE. The CDR3, as DNA: TGTGCCAGCGTCGAGGGAGGGCTGAGCTCCTACAATGAGCAGTTCTTC. Protein sequence: CASVEGGLSSYNEQFF.

V gene TRBV4-3 combines with J gene TRBJ2-1; tentative D call: TRBD1 (6 bases). The CDR3 runs to 14 residues. From germline, CDR1 is LGHNA and CDR2 YSLEER. V shed 1 base and J shed 7 bases, with 11 bases lying between them. The DNA of the CDR3 is TGCGCCAGCAGCCAAGGACAGGACGAGAATGAGCAGTTCTTC. This sequence encodes CASSQGQDENEQFF.

The chain is built from TRBV18 and TRBJ1-4; no reliable D call. The CDR3 covers 14 residues. CDR1 and CDR2 (germline): KGHSH, LQKENI. V was cut by 0 bases and J by 5 bases, with 7 bases left in between. The CDR3 bases are TGTGCCAGCTCACCACCGTCAGAGAATGAAAAACTGTTTTTT. Protein sequence: CASSPPSENEKLFF.

CDR3 region: CASSLGDGYTEAFF. The DNA of the CDR3 is TGTGCCAGCAGTTTAGGGGATGGGTACACTGAAGCTTTCTTT. This chain joins TRBV27 and TRBJ1-1; the D is unclear. CDR1 and CDR2 from the germline V gene are MNHEY and SMNVEV (reference sequence). The CDR3 has 14 residues. V was cut by 2 bases and J by 3 bases, with 10 bases left in between.

This chain connects TRBV7-3 to TRBJ2-3; possibly TRBD1 for D (5 bases). Germline V CDR1 and CDR2: SGHTA, FQGTGA. V shed 1 base and J shed 6 bases, with 14 bases lying between them. The CDR3 loop spans 15 amino acids. The CDR3 spells CASSLMLGRPDTQYF. The CDR3, as DNA: TGTGCCAGCAGCTTAATGTTGGGGCGGCCGGATACGCAGTATTTT.

The chain links TRBV14 to TRBJ2-5; 7 bases align to TRBD1. Germline-derived CDR1 and CDR2 are SGHDN and FVKESK. The CDR3 length is 13 residues. Germline trimming cut 6 bases from V and 5 bases from J; bases unmatched to any gene: 6. In DNA form, the CDR3 reads TGTGCCAGCAGACTCAGGGGGACCGAGACCCAGTACTTC. It specifies CASRLRGTETQYF.

The chain links TRBV5-4 to TRBJ1-1, with D maybe TRBD1 (5 bases). Germline values: CDR1 SGHNT, CDR2 YYREEE (reference sequence). This CDR3 has 14 amino acids. Between the trimmed V and J ends, which lost 3 bases and 6 bases, there was a span of 15 bases. CDR3 sequence: CASSSRDQPAEAFF. In DNA form, the CDR3 reads TGTGCCAGCAGCTCCCGGGACCAACCCGCTGAAGCTTTCTTT.

The chain carries TRBV14 and TRBJ2-1; no firm D call. The germline CDR1 and CDR2 sequences are SGHDN and FVKESK. The CDR3 is made up of 13 amino acids. Between the trimmed V and J ends, which lost 1 base and 9 bases, there was a span of 10 bases. The DNA for the CDR3 is TGTGCCAGCAGCCAAGTTTCTGTGGGTGAGCAGTTCTTC. Translated: CASSQVSVGEQFF. Combining the CDR3 with reference TRBV14 and TRBJ2-1 gives the whole variable domain EAGVTQFPSHSVIEKGQTVTLRCDPISGHDNLYWYRRVMGKEIKFLLHFVKESKQDESGMPNNRFLAERTGGTYSTLKVQPAELEDSGVYFCASSQVSVGEQFFGPGTRLTVL.

CDR3 region: CASSDSRAGANVLTF. The CDR3 DNA reads as TGTGCCAGCAGTGATTCGAGAGCTGGGGCCAACGTCCTGACTTTC. The chain is built from TRBV2 and TRBJ2-6; unclear D gene. This CDR3 has 15 residues. The V gene's germline CDR1 is SNHLY and CDR2 FYNNEI. V shed 3 bases and J shed 2 bases, with 8 bases lying between them.

The rearrangement joins TRBV12-5 to TRBJ2-1, with D perhaps matching TRBD1 (5 bases). The germline CDR1 and CDR2 sequences are LGHNT and FRNRAP. The V gene lost 4 bases and the J gene lost 10 bases, with 11 bases spanning the gap. The CDR3 is made up of 12 amino acids. CDR3 sequence reads: CASGSPRGEQFF. The CDR3 DNA follows: TGTGCTAGTGGTTCTCCAAGGGGCGAGCAGTTCTTC. Full variable domain (remainder filled in from reference TRBV12-5 and TRBJ2-1): DARVTQTPRHKVTEMGQEVTMRCQPILGHNTVFWYRQTMMQGLELLAYFRNRAPLDDSGMPKDRFSAEMPDATLATLKIQPSEPRDSAVYFCASGSPRGEQFFGPGTRLTVL.